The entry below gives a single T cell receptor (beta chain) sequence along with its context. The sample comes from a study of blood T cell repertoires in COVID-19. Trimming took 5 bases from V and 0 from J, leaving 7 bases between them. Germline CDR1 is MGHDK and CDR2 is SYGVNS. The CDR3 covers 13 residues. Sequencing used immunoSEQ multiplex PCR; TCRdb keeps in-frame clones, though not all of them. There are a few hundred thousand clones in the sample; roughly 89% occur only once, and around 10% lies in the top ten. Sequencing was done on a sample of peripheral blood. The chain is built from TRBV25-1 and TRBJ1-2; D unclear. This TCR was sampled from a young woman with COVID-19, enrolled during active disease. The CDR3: CASSTSTNYGYTF. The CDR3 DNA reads TGTGCCAGCAGTACCAGTACTAACTATGGCTACACCTTC.